The rows below give T cell receptor beta chains drawn from one sample of a study of glioma-infiltrating T cells. MiXCR, run by TCRdb on the multiplex PCR reads, gives a single entry per CDR3 protein. The table has approximately 110,000 distinct CDR3 sequences, less than 30% seen once. Sequencing was done on a sample of glioma tissue, nonneoplastic brain tissue, or PBMCs (not recorded which). Receptor source: a human donor with low-grade glioma or glioblastoma, undergoing nonglioma brain surgery, or in good health (not recorded which). Both conserved end residues are part of each CDR3. Fields, in order: D gene, clone size, V gene, CDR3 length, J gene, CDR3 protein, CDR3 DNA. The D gene is left open where the match is weak. For some rows the clone size is stated as once, few or many, or as a class when expanded; others skip it.

>.|.|TRBV7-2|14|TRBJ2-7
CASSIESGFDQQYF
TGTGCCAGCAGCATCGAGTCAGGGTTCGACCAGCAGTACTTC
>.|.|TRBV7-9|13|TRBJ1-1
CASSLDRSTEAFF
TGTGCCAGCAGCTTAGATCGGAGCACTGAAGCTTTCTTT
>TRBD1|.|TRBV27|17|TRBJ2-3
CASSGQGAPKSTDTQYF
TGTGCCAGCAGCGGACAGGGAGCCCCTAAAAGCACAGATACGCAGTATTTT
>.|many|TRBV7-8|15|TRBJ2-1
CASSLNPSSYNEQFF
TGTGCCAGCAGCTTAAATCCGAGCTCCTACAATGAGCAGTTCTTC
>.|many|TRBV5-1|13|TRBJ1-1
CASRRGVNTEAFF
TGCGCCAGCAGGAGAGGCGTGAACACTGAAGCTTTCTTT
>.|many|TRBV7-9|14|TRBJ1-1
CASSSQGGGTEAFF
TGTGCCAGCAGCTCCCAAGGGGGAGGGACTGAAGCTTTCTTT
>.|few|TRBV19|17|TRBJ1-4
CASRSGAQGPEGEKLFF
TGTGCCAGTAGATCGGGGGCACAGGGACCCGAGGGAGAAAAACTGTTTTTT
>TRBD1|many|TRBV29-1|13|TRBJ1-1
CSVQGAMNTEAFF
TGCAGCGTTCAGGGGGCCATGAACACTGAAGCTTTCTTT
>.|.|TRBV24-1|15|TRBJ2-1
CATSDSARRSNEQFF
TGTGCCACCAGTGATTCGGCTAGAAGGTCCAATGAGCAGTTCTTC
>TRBD1|many|TRBV20-1|13|TRBJ1-2
CSARTGALHGYTF
TGCAGTGCGAGGACAGGCGCCCTCCATGGCTACACCTTC
>.|many|TRBV6-1|13|TRBJ2-2
CAATTHNTGELFF
TGTGCCGCGACGACCCATAACACCGGGGAGCTGTTTTTT
>TRBD1|few|TRBV9|16|TRBJ2-1
CASSVGGQGGYNEQFF
TGTGCCAGCAGCGTAGGGGGACAGGGGGGCTACAATGAGCAGTTCTTC
>TRBD2|once|TRBV27|17|TRBJ2-3
CASSNSMIAGAGDTQYF
TGTGCCAGCAGCAACTCTATGATAGCGGGAGCTGGAGATACGCAGTATTTT
>.|many|TRBV5-1|13|TRBJ1-5
CASSLTVDQPQHF
TGCGCCAGCAGCTTGACGGTTGATCAGCCCCAGCATTTT
>.|many|TRBV28|13|TRBJ1-5
CASIDRSTQPQHF
TGTGCCAGCATCGACCGCTCCACCCAGCCCCAGCATTTT
>.|many|TRBV7-8|15|TRBJ2-7
CASSLGLLEDYEQYF
TGTGCCAGCAGCTTAGGGTTATTGGAAGACTACGAGCAGTACTTC
>TRBD2|many|TRBV6-2/TRBV6-3|22|TRBJ2-3
CASSWDRRGPGTSGRLSDTQYF
TGTGCCAGCAGTTGGGACAGGCGCGGTCCCGGGACTAGCGGCCGCCTCAGCGATACGCAGTATTTT
>.|few|TRBV9|15|TRBJ1-5
CASSFSPQDNQPQHF
TGTGCCAGCAGCTTTAGCCCCCAGGACAATCAGCCCCAGCATTTT
>.|many|TRBV27|14|TRBJ2-7
CASSLWGGAYEQYF
TGTGCCAGCAGTTTATGGGGTGGCGCCTACGAGCAGTACTTC
>TRBD2|many|TRBV2|15|TRBJ2-1
CASRAGTSGRAEQFF
TGTGCCAGCAGAGCCGGGACTAGCGGGAGAGCTGAGCAGTTCTTC
>.|many|TRBV25-1|12|TRBJ2-5
CASSRDGETQYF
TGTGCCAGCAGTCGGGACGGGGAGACCCAGTACTTC
>.|many|TRBV7-6|13|TRBJ2-1
CASSWQGYNEQFF
TGTGCCAGCAGCTGGCAGGGATACAATGAGCAGTTCTTC
>TRBD2|.|TRBV7-9|15|TRBJ2-1
CASSFKRDRRDEQFF
TGTGCCAGCAGTTTCAAGCGGGACCGTAGAGATGAGCAGTTCTTC